Only a few counts were recorded for the clone carrying this T cell receptor beta chain. Authors' methods: Reference gene primer amplification gave estimated nucleated cell counts. The assay was immunoSEQ multiplex PCR, and TCRdb's table has in-frame clones only and misses some. V and J calls and clone size follow that table, whereas D and trimming were derived from the DNA. This sample has tens of thousands of clones, with approximately 87% found just once. This sample is drawn from a study of blood T cell repertoires in COVID-19. Study details: Both acute and convalescent COVID-19 samples were obtained from the United States, Italy and Spain. Sample material is recorded as cDNA or gDNA derived from T cells, B-cell-depleted T cells, or PBMCs.

This CDR3 is built from 16 residues. Germline V gives CDR1 MNHNY, CDR2 SVGAGI (reference sequence). V lost 5 bases to trimming and J lost 1 base; unmatched junction nucleotides: 7. Sample: peripheral blood. The chain employs TRBV6-6 and TRBJ2-1, with 8 bases that match TRBD2. The clonotype was recovered from a human donor in a cohort sampled during active COVID-19. CDR3 coding DNA: TGTGCCAGCAGTATTAGGACTAGCCCGTCCTACAATGAGCAGTTCTTC. This translates into CASSIRTSPSYNEQFF.